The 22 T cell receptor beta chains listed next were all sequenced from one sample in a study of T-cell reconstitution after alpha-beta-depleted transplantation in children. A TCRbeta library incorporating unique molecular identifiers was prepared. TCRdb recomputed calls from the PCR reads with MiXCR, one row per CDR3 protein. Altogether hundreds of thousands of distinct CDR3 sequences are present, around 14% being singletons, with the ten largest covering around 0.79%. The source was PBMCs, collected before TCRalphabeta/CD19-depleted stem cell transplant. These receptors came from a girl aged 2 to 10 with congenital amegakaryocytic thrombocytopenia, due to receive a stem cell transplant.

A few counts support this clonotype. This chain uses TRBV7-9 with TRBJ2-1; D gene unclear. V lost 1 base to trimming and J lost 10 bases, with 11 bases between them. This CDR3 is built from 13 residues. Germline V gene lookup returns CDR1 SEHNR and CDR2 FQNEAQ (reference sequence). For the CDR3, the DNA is TGTGCCAGCAGCTTAGACGGCTTGGAGGAGCAGTTCTTC. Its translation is CASSLDGLEEQFF. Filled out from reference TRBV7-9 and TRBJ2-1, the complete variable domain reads DTGVSQNPRHKITKRGQNVTFRCDPISEHNRLYWYRQTLGQGPEFLTYFQNEAQLEKSRLLSDRFSAERPKGSFSTLEIQRTEQGDSAMYLCASSLDGLEEQFFGPGTRLTVL.

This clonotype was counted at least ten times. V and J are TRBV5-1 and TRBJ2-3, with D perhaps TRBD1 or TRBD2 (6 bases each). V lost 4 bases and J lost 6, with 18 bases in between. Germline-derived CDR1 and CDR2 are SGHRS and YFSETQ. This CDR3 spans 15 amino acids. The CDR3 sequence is CASSPGAVQVDTQYF. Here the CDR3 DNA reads TGCGCCAGCAGCCCGGGGGCAGTTCAAGTGGATACGCAGTATTTT.

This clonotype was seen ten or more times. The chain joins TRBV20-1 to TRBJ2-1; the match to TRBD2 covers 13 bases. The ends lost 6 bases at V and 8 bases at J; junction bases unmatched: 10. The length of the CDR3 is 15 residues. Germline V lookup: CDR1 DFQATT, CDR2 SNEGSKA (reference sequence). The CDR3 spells CSASRLAGGYDEQFF. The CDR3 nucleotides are TGCAGTGCCTCTAGACTAGCGGGAGGTTATGATGAGCAGTTCTTC.

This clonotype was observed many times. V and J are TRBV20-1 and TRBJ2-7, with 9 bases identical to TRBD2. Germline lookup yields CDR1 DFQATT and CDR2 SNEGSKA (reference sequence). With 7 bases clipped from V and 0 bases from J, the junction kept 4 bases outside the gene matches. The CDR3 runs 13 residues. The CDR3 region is CSVKREVSYEQYF. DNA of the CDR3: TGCAGTGTGAAGCGGGAGGTCTCCTACGAGCAGTACTTC.

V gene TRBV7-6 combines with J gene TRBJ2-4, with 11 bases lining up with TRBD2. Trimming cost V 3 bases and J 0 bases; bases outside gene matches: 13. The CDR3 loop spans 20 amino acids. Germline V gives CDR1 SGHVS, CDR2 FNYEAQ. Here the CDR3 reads CASSLGFGTSGKLAKNIQYF. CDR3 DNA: TGTGCCAGCAGCTTGGGTTTCGGGACTAGCGGCAAACTAGCCAAAAACATTCAGTACTTC.

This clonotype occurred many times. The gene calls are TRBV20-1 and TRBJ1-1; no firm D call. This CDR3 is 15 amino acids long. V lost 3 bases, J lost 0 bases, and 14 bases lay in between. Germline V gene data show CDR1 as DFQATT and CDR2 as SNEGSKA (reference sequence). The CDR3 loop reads CSASGDNFMNTEAFF. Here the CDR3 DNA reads TGCAGTGCTAGCGGTGACAACTTCATGAACACTGAAGCTTTCTTT.

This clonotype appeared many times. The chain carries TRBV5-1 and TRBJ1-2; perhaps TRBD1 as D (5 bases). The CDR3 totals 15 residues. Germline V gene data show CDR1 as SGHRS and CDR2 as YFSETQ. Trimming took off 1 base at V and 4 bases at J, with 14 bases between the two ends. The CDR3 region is CASSLNEVGGYGYTF. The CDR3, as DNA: TGCGCCAGCAGCTTGAACGAGGTCGGGGGCTATGGCTACACCTTC.

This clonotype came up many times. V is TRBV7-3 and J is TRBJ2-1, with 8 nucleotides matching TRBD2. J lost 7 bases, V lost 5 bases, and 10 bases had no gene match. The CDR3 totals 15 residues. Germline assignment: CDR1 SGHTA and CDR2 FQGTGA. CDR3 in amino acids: CASSPGGAEINEQFF. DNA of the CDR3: TGTGCCAGCAGCCCGGGGGGGGCAGAAATAAATGAGCAGTTCTTC.

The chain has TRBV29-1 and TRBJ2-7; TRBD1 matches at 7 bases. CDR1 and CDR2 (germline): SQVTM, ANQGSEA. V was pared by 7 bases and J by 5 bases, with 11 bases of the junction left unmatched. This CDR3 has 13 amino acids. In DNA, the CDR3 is TGCAGCGCCACTTGGACAGGCGCGGACGAGCAGTACTTC. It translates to CSATWTGADEQYF.

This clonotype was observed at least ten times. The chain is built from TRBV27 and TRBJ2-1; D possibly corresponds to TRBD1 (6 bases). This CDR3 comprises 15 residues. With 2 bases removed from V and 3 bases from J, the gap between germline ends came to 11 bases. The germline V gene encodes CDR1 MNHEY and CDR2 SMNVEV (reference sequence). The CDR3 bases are TGTGCCAGCAGTTTACTTGGACAGTTCTACAATGAGCAGTTCTTC. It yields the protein CASSLLGQFYNEQFF.

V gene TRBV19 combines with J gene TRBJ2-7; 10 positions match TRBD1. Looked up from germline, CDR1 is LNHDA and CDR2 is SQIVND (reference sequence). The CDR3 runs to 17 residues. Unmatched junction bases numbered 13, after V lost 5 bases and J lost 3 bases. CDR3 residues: CASSLYISGTGDYEQYF. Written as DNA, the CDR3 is TGTGCCAGTAGTCTTTACATTTCCGGGACAGGGGACTACGAGCAGTACTTC.

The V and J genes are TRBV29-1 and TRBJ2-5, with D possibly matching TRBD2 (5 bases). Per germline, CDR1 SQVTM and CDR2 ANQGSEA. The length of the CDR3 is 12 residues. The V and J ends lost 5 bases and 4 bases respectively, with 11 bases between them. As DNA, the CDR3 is TGCAGCGTTTCCTTTGCGGGAGAGACCCAGTACTTC. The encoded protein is CSVSFAGETQYF.

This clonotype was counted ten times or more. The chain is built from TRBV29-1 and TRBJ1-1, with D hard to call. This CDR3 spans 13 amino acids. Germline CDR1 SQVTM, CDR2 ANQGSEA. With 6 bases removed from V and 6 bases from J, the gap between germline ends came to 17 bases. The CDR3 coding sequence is TGCAGCGTCGCCTCGATGAAACGGGCTGAAGCTTTCTTT. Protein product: CSVASMKRAEAFF.

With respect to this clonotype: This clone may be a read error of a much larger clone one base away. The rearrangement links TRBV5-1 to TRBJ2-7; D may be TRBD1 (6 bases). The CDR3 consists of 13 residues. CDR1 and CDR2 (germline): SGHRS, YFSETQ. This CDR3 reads CACSLRDNYEQYF. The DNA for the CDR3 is TGCGCCTGCAGCTTGAGGGACAACTACGAGCAGTACTTC.

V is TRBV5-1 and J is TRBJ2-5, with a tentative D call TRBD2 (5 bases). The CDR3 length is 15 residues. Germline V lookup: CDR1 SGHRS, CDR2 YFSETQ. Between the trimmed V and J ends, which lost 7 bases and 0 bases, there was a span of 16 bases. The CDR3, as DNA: TGCGCCAGCGGGAGATCAACCCCGTACCAAGAGACCCAGTACTTC. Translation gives CASGRSTPYQETQYF.

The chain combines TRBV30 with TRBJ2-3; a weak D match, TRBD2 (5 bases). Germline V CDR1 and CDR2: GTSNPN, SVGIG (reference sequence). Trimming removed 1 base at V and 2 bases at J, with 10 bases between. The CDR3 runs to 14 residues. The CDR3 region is CAWSESADTDTQYF. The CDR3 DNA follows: TGTGCCTGGAGTGAGTCAGCGGACACAGATACGCAGTATTTT.

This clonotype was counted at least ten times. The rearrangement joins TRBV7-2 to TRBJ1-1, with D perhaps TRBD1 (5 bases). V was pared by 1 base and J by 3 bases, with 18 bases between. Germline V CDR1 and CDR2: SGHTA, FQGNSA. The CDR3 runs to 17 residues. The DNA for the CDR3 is TGTGCCAGCAGCTTAGGGGGCGCGGCTCATTTGGACACTGAAGCTTTCTTT. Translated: CASSLGGAAHLDTEAFF.

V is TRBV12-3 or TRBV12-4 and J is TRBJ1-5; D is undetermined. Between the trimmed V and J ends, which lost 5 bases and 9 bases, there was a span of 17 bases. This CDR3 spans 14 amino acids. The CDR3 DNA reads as TGTGCCAGCAGTCCCCTGATTGGGTTTGGGCCCCAGCATTTT. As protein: CASSPLIGFGPQHF.

DNA for the CDR3: TGTGCCAGCAGTCTCCCGAAGACAGATACGCAGTATTTT. Its translation is CASSLPKTDTQYF. V gene TRBV28 combines with J gene TRBJ2-3; D is undetermined. The V end lost 5 bases, the J end lost 3 bases, and 9 bases lay between the germline ends. The CDR3 consists of 13 residues. CDR1 is MDHEN and CDR2 is SYDVKM in the germline V gene. The full variable domain, completed using reference TRBV28 and TRBJ2-3, is DVKVTQSSRYLVKRTGEKVFLECVQDMDHENMFWYRQDPGLGLRLIYFSYDVKMKEKGDIPEGYSVSREKKERFSLILESASTNQTSMYLCASSLPKTDTQYFGPGTRLTVL.

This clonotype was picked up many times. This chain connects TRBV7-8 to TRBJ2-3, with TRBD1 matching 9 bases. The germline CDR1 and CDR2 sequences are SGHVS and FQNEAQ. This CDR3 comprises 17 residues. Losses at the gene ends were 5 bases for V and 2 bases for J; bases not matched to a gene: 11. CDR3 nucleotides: TGTGCCAGCAGCCTAACGGTAGGGACAGGGCTCACAGATACGCAGTATTTT. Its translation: CASSLTVGTGLTDTQYF.

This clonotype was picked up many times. The CDR3 loop reads CASRFGVGANVLTF. The DNA of the CDR3 is TGCGCCAGCAGGTTCGGGGTTGGGGCCAACGTCCTGACTTTC. The chain recombines TRBV5-1 with TRBJ2-6, with D perhaps TRBD2 (5 bases). The CDR3 is 14 amino acids. The V gene lost 5 bases and the J gene lost 3 bases, with 9 bases spanning the gap. In germline, CDR1 is SGHRS, CDR2 YFSETQ.

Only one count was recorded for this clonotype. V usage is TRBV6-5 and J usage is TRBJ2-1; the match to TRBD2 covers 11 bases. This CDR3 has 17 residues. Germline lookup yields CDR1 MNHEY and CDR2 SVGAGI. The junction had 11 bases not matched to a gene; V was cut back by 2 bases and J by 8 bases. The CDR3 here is CASSYAQTSGSPYEQFF. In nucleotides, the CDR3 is TGTGCCAGCAGTTACGCCCAAACTAGCGGGAGTCCTTATGAGCAGTTCTTC.